This TCR beta chain was profiled in a study of PD-L1 blockade in urothelial cancer. Study-level background: Patients with male sex and bladder-origin urothelial cancer accounted for about 85% of the roughly 29 enrolled. Each blood sample yielded a median of about 150,000 T cells.

Each PCR received spiked synthetic TCR analog templates. TCRdb keeps only in-frame clones here, not all; method: immunoSEQ multiplex PCR. In the table there are roughly 100,000 clones, around 90% of which are singletons. The V and J ends lost 5 bases and 5 bases respectively, with 20 bases between them. The V gene's germline CDR1 is SGHRS and CDR2 YFSETQ. The CDR3 runs to 16 residues. Time point denoted: pretreatment peripheral blood. The TCR sequence derives from a woman older than 75 with urothelial cancer. The material sequenced was PBMCs, taken around atezolizumab (anti-PD-L1) treatment. This chain joins TRBV5-1 and TRBJ2-1; maybe TRBD2 (5 bases). The CDR3 region has the DNA TGCGCCAGCAGGTCCCTCCTTCGTTCAGCGGACAATGAGCAGTTCTTC. It is translated as CASRSLLRSADNEQFF.